The sequence of this T cell receptor beta chain was determined in a study of T cells in Graves' hyperthyroidism and ophthalmopathy. Study-level results: In validation, the model predicted ophthalmopathy. These predictions came a median roughly 7.1 months before onset. Also found in blood were most expanded thyroid clonotypes above 0.001.

TCR beta CDR3 regions were amplified from RNA transcripts. First-round RT-PCR of the TCR CDR3 relied on the HTBI primer set. In TCRdb, the multiplex PCR reads were re-called with MiXCR into one record per CDR3 protein. The sample contains over 700,000 distinct CDR3 sequences, under 45% of which appear only once. Each diagnosis was grounded in clinical symptoms, serum thyroxine and TRAb, thyroid ultrasound, and orbital computed tomography. The count of this clonotype is one. Its antigen remains unidentified. CDR3 length equals 15 residues. Per the germline V gene, CDR1 is SGHTA and CDR2 is FQGNSA. V lost 5 bases and J 1 base, leaving 15 bases between the germline ends.

The rearrangement uses TRBV7-2 and TRBJ2-7; tentatively, D is TRBD2 (6 bases). The TCR was taken from a woman aged 40-49 years with Graves' hyperthyroidism. Sequenced: blood. The CDR3 here is CASSQGGAVSYEQYF. The CDR3 DNA is TGTGCCAGCAGCCAAGGAGGGGCCGTATCCTACGAGCAGTACTTC. Looking up the rest from reference TRBV7-2 and TRBJ2-7 gives the full variable domain: GAGVSQSPSNKVTEKGKDVELRCDPISGHTALYWYRQSLGQGLEFLIYFQGNSAPDKSGLPSDRFSAERTGGSVSTLTIQRTQQEDSAVYLCASSQGGAVSYEQYFGPGTRLTVT.